These 28 T cell receptor beta chains were sequenced from one sample in a study of circulating and synovial CD4+ cells in juvenile arthritis. Assay: immunoSEQ multiplex PCR; the TCRdb copy retains only in-frame clones and omits some. The sample gives under 40,000 clones, over 85% of which show up once; approximately 2.8% is in the top ten. The specimen was CD4+ T cells from blood. These receptors were collected from a human donor with juvenile idiopathic arthritis.

The chain links TRBV29-1 to TRBJ1-3; TRBD1 might be the D (5 bases). The CDR3 consists of 14 residues. The germline gives CDR1 SQVTM, CDR2 ANQGSEA. Between the trimmed V and J ends, which lost 3 bases and 3 bases, there was a span of 12 bases. For the CDR3, the DNA is TGCAGCGTTGACTCCCCAGGGATTGGAAACACCATATATTTT. This gives the protein CSVDSPGIGNTIYF.

This chain joins TRBV7-6 and TRBJ2-7; 7 positions match TRBD1. The V gene end was trimmed by 1 base and the J gene end by 2 bases; junction bases not matched to a gene: 8. CDR1 SGHVS and CDR2 FNYEAQ come from the germline V gene. CDR3 length: 16 amino acids. This CDR3 is CASSLGSGTAPYEQYF. DNA of the CDR3: TGTGCCAGCAGCTTAGGCTCCGGGACAGCACCCTACGAGCAGTACTTC. Supplemented by reference TRBV7-6 and TRBJ2-7, the full variable domain reads GAGVSQSPRYKVTKRGQDVALRCDPISGHVSLYWYRQALGQGPEFLTYFNYEAQQDKSGLPNDRFSAERPEGSISTLTIQRTEQRDSAMYRCASSLGSGTAPYEQYFGPGTRLTVT.

V gene TRBV7-3 combines with J gene TRBJ1-6; 8 bases map to TRBD1. The trim removed 6 bases at V and 13 bases at J, leaving 11 bases unmatched. Germline loops: CDR1 SGHTA, CDR2 FQGTGA. There are 14 residues in the CDR3. CDR3 region: CASSAGTGSSPLHF. The DNA of the CDR3 is TGTGCCAGCAGTGCCGGGACAGGATCTTCGCCCCTCCACTTT.

The chain joins TRBV10-3 to TRBJ2-7; TRBD1 aligns across 12 bases. V lost 3 bases, J lost 6 bases, and 6 bases stayed unmatched. CDR1 is ENHRY and CDR2 is SYGVKD in the germline V gene. The CDR3 loop spans 15 amino acids. The CDR3: CAISELGTGGSEQYF. In DNA form, the CDR3 reads TGTGCCATCAGTGAACTTGGGACAGGGGGCTCCGAGCAGTACTTC.

The rearrangement joins TRBV28 to TRBJ1-1, with a tentative D call TRBD1 (6 bases). The CDR3 extends over 15 amino acids. The V gene lost 4 bases and the J gene lost 6 bases, with 18 bases spanning the gap. The germline gives CDR1 MDHEN, CDR2 SYDVKM. The CDR3 sequence: CASSSIQGVSAEAFF. The CDR3 region has the DNA TGTGCCAGCAGTTCTATACAGGGAGTTAGCGCTGAAGCTTTCTTT.

The chain joins TRBV7-2 to TRBJ2-7; D is perhaps TRBD2 (5 bases). V was clipped by 2 bases and J by 3 bases, with 11 bases between them. CDR1 and CDR2 from the germline V gene are SGHTA and FQGNSA. The CDR3 contains 14 residues. In DNA form, the CDR3 reads TGTGCCAGCAGCTTAATCGGGGTGGGCTACGAGCAGTACTTC. Protein product: CASSLIGVGYEQYF.

This clone was seen once. V gene TRBV30 combines with J gene TRBJ1-3, with D hard to call. CDR1 and CDR2 from the germline V gene are GTSNPN and SVGIG (reference sequence). The CDR3 runs 15 residues. V lost 1 base and J 1 base, leaving 11 bases between the germline ends. The CDR3 sequence is CAWSGVEGSGNTIYF. CDR3 sequence (DNA): TGTGCCTGGAGTGGCGTTGAGGGATCTGGAAACACCATATATTTT. Supplemented by reference TRBV30 and TRBJ1-3, the full variable domain reads SQTIHQWPATLVQPVGSPLSLECTVEGTSNPNLYWYRQAAGRGLQLLFYSVGIGQISSEVPQNLSASRPQDRQFILSSKKLLLSDSGFYLCAWSGVEGSGNTIYFGEGSWLTVV.

Remarks on this clone: Other DNA sequences in this specimen translate into the identical CDR3. V and J are TRBV18 and TRBJ1-5; 7 nucleotides align to TRBD1. The V gene end was trimmed by 0 bases and the J gene end by 5 bases; junction bases not matched to a gene: 7. The CDR3 is 16 residues long. Germline V gene data show CDR1 as KGHSH and CDR2 as LQKENI. The CDR3 region has the DNA TGTGCCAGCTCACCACCCGAGACAGGGACTCATCAGCCCCAGCATTTT. The encoded protein is CASSPPETGTHQPQHF.

The rearrangement links TRBV5-5 to TRBJ1-2, with a weak D call TRBD1 (6 bases). Trimming left V 0 bases short and J 7 bases short, with 13 bases between. CDR1 SGHKS and CDR2 YYEKEE come from the germline V gene (reference sequence). This CDR3 region has 14 residues. The CDR3 here is CASSLAGRGSGYTF. Here the CDR3 DNA reads TGTGCCAGCAGCTTGGCAGGCAGGGGAAGTGGCTACACCTTC.

For the CDR3, the DNA is TGTGCCAGCATTTCCCCGGGGAGGGGAGCAACTAATGAAAAACTGTTTTTT. It encodes CASISPGRGATNEKLFF. The J gene is TRBJ1-4, the V gene TRBV28; D is perhaps TRBD1 (5 bases). The CDR3 extends over 17 amino acids. V lost 7 bases, J lost 0 bases, and 18 bases lay in between. Germline V gene data show CDR1 as MDHEN and CDR2 as SYDVKM.

V and J are TRBV10-3 and TRBJ2-1; 8 bases are shared with TRBD2. With 3 bases clipped from V and 10 bases from J, the junction kept 8 bases outside the gene matches. In germline, CDR1 is ENHRY, CDR2 SYGVKD. The CDR3 is 14 amino acids. In DNA, the CDR3 is TGTGCCATCAGTGAAATAGCGGGGAAAGAAGAGCAGTTCTTC. It is translated as CAISEIAGKEEQFF.

The chain uses TRBV19 and TRBJ2-5; perhaps TRBD2 as D (6 bases). Trimming took 4 bases from V and 1 from J, leaving 13 bases between them. CDR3 length: 15 residues. Germline assignment: CDR1 LNHDA and CDR2 SQIVND (reference sequence). The CDR3 nucleotides read TGTGCCAGTAGTAAAAACCGGGACTTCCAAGAGACCCAGTACTTC. It is translated as CASSKNRDFQETQYF. The full variable domain, with the rest looked up from reference TRBV19 and TRBJ2-5, is DGGITQSPKYLFRKEGQNVTLSCEQNLNHDAMYWYRQDPGQGLRLIYYSQIVNDFQKGDIAEGYSVSREKKESFPLTVTSAQKNPTAFYLCASSKNRDFQETQYFGPGTRLLVL.

The CDR3: CASSPSQATGNTIYF. CDR3 nucleotides: TGTGCCAGCTCACCGAGCCAGGCCACTGGAAACACCATATATTTT. The chain carries TRBV18 and TRBJ1-3, with D unresolved. The V gene lost 3 bases and the J gene lost 2 bases, with 11 bases spanning the gap. Germline V gene data show CDR1 as KGHSH and CDR2 as LQKENI. This CDR3 comprises 15 residues.

This clone was seen once. V is TRBV5-4 and J is TRBJ2-4; D is uncertain. In germline, CDR1 is SGHNT, CDR2 YYREEE (reference sequence). Trimming pared 0 bases from V and 0 bases from J, leaving 4 bases between. The CDR3 loop spans 14 amino acids. CDR3 sequence: CASSLAGAKNIQYF. The CDR3 nucleotides are TGTGCCAGCAGCTTGGCGGGAGCCAAAAACATTCAGTACTTC.

The J gene is TRBJ2-7, the V gene TRBV6-6, with 9 bases identical to TRBD1. This CDR3 has 14 amino acids. The germline CDR1 and CDR2 sequences are MNHNY and SVGAGI (reference sequence). With V trimmed by 5 bases and J by 4 bases, 6 bases remained unmatched. Here the CDR3 DNA reads TGTGCCAGCAGTCGCCGGGACAGGGCTTACGAGCAGTACTTC. Its translation: CASSRRDRAYEQYF.

The V gene is TRBV5-5, the J gene TRBJ2-7; D not resolved. The CDR3 is 13 residues long. Looked up from germline, CDR1 is SGHKS and CDR2 is YYEKEE (reference sequence). V lost 5 bases and J lost 0, with 9 bases in between. CDR3 protein: CASSLESSYEQYF. CDR3 coding DNA: TGTGCCAGCAGTCTGGAGAGCTCCTACGAGCAGTACTTC.

The J gene is TRBJ1-4, the V gene TRBV19, with D perhaps matching TRBD1 (6 bases). Trimming cost V 3 bases and J 6 bases, with 11 bases left between them. Germline CDR1 is LNHDA and CDR2 is SQIVND (reference sequence). The CDR3 totals 14 residues. The CDR3 DNA is TGTGCCAGTAGTATTCTGGGGGCGGATGAAAAACTGTTTTTT. This gives the protein CASSILGADEKLFF.

This clone appeared a single time. The chain couples TRBV10-1 to TRBJ2-2; 8 bases line up with TRBD2. Germline CDR1 and CDR2: WNHNN and SYGVQD (reference sequence). The CDR3 has 16 residues. V lost 5 bases and J lost 2; bases outside the gene matches: 7. DNA for the CDR3: TGCGCCAGCAGTCGCCTCCGGACTAGCAACACCGGGGAGCTGTTTTTT. Protein: CASSRLRTSNTGELFF.

Worth noting for this clone: Other DNA sequences in this specimen translate into the identical CDR3. The chain combines TRBV5-4 with TRBJ2-1, with 12 bases fitting TRBD2. Germline loops: CDR1 SGHNT, CDR2 YYREEE (reference sequence). The CDR3 spans 17 residues. The V gene end was trimmed by 7 bases and the J gene end by 2 bases; junction bases not matched to a gene: 10. The CDR3 loop is CASGLAGGPGAYNEQFF. The CDR3 DNA sequence: TGTGCCAGCGGGCTAGCGGGAGGGCCGGGAGCCTACAATGAGCAGTTCTTC.

This clone is labeled as medium-sized. The rearrangement links TRBV19 to TRBJ2-7, with 8 bases matching TRBD1. The CDR3 extends over 17 amino acids. The V segment lost 5 bases and the J segment 1 base; nucleotides outside the gene matches: 13. Germline V gene sequence: CDR1 LNHDA, CDR2 SQIVND (reference sequence). CDR3: CASSFTWTGQSSYEQYF. The CDR3 DNA reads TGTGCCAGTAGTTTCACCTGGACAGGGCAATCTTCCTACGAGCAGTACTTC.

The CDR3: CASSLKREAQDYNEQFF. In DNA, the CDR3 is TGTGCCAGCAGCTTAAAGCGGGAGGCCCAGGACTACAATGAGCAGTTCTTC. The chain has TRBV7-2 and TRBJ2-1, with TRBD2 matching over 9 bases. The germline V gene has CDR1 SGHTA and CDR2 FQGNSA. The CDR3 totals 17 residues. V lost 2 bases and J lost 3; bases outside the gene matches: 8.

The chain carries TRBV9 and TRBJ2-7, with a tentative D call TRBD1 (6 bases). There are 13 residues in the CDR3. Germline CDR1 is SGDLS and CDR2 is YYNGEE. V lost 0 bases and J 6 bases, leaving 10 bases between the germline ends. Here the CDR3 DNA reads TGTGCCAGCAGCGTAGGAAGGGGGAGCGAGCAGTACTTC. Residues: CASSVGRGSEQYF. The complete variable domain, with remaining parts taken from reference TRBV9 and TRBJ2-7, reads DSGVTQTPKHLITATGQRVTLRCSPRSGDLSVYWYQQSLDQGLQFLIQYYNGEERAKGNILERFSAQQFPDLHSELNLSSLELGDSALYFCASSVGRGSEQYFGPGTRLTVT.

The chain employs TRBV6-5 and TRBJ2-3; 8 bases align to TRBD2. V shed 4 bases and J 3 bases; nucleotides not matched to a gene: 6. The CDR3 has 15 amino acids. Germline CDR1 reads MNHEY; CDR2 reads SVGAGI. The CDR3 bases are TGTGCCAGCAGTTTTTCGGGAGGGCCTACAGATACGCAGTATTTT. It is translated as CASSFSGGPTDTQYF.

The V gene is TRBV28, the J gene TRBJ1-5, with D unresolved. This CDR3 comprises 16 residues. The ends were cut back, 5 bases at V and 0 bases at J, with 14 bases in the middle. From germline, CDR1 is MDHEN and CDR2 SYDVKM. CDR3 in amino acids: CASSPHEVLSNQPQHF. CDR3 DNA sequence: TGTGCCAGCAGTCCTCATGAGGTCCTTAGCAATCAGCCCCAGCATTTT.

This chain joins TRBV5-8 and TRBJ2-3, with TRBD2 matching 11 bases. Trimming took 0 bases from V and 2 from J; bases not matched to a gene: 2. Per the germline V gene, CDR1 is SGHTS and CDR2 is YDEGEE. CDR3 size: 16 residues. The CDR3 bases are TGTGCCAGCAGCTTGGGACTAGCGGGATTCACAGATACGCAGTATTTT. Translation: CASSLGLAGFTDTQYF. Filled out from reference TRBV5-8 and TRBJ2-3, the complete variable domain reads EAGVTQSPTHLIKTRGQQATLRCSPISGHTSVYWYQQALGLGLQFLLWYDEGEERNRGNFPPRFSGRQFPNYSSELNVNALELEDSALYLCASSLGLAGFTDTQYFGPGTRLTVL.

The chain carries TRBV10-3 and TRBJ2-3, with 10 bases identical to TRBD2. This CDR3 contains 16 residues. V shed 5 bases, J shed 3 bases, and the junction held 8 bases outside the gene matches. Germline CDR1 and CDR2: ENHRY and SYGVKD. Here the CDR3 DNA reads TGTGCCATCAGTCCGGAGAGCGGGAGGGCTACAGATACGCAGTATTTT. As protein: CAISPESGRATDTQYF.

The chain has TRBV6-1 and TRBJ2-1; 12 bases match TRBD2. J lost 4 bases, V lost 3 bases, and 4 bases had no gene match. The CDR3 spans 16 residues. The germline CDR1 and CDR2 sequences are MNHNS and SASEGT. The DNA of the CDR3 is TGTGCCAGCAGTGAGCTGACTAGCGGGAGATACAATGAGCAGTTCTTC. Protein: CASSELTSGRYNEQFF.

The chain couples TRBV5-1 to TRBJ2-7, with 13 bases aligning to TRBD2. CDR1 and CDR2 (germline): SGHRS, YFSETQ. After removal of 0 bases from V and 4 bases from J, the junction contained 7 bases not matched to a gene. The CDR3 has 17 amino acids. CDR3 sequence (DNA): TGCGCCAGCAGCTTGGCCCCCGGGACTAGCGGGGTTTACGAGCAGTACTTC. Its translation: CASSLAPGTSGVYEQYF.